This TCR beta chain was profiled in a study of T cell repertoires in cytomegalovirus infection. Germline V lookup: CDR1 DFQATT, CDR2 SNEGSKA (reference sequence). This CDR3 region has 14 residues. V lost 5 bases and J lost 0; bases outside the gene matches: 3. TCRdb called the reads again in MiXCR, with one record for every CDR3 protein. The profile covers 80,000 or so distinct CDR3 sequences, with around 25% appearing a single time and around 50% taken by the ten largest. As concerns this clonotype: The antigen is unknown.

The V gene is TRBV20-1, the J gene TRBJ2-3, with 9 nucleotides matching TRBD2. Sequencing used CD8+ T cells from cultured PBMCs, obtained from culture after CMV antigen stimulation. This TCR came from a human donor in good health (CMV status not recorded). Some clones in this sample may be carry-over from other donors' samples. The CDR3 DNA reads TGCAGTGCTGAGCGGGAGGAAAGCACAGATACGCAGTATTTT. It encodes CSAEREESTDTQYF.